The TCR beta chain under discussion was sequenced for a study of human T cells and chemical hapten exposure. Study as a whole: Patch tests applied 0.01% DPC to the upper back, read at 6 days.

Indicated time point: patch test 1, 2 weeks after DPC sensitization. As to treatment: therapeutic diphenylcyclopropenone sensitization with weekly scalp DPC. Overall study findings and caveats: TCRs above 1 in 1000 frequency did not change with DPC sensitization.

This clonotype was recorded many times. Its antigen is currently unknown. The library attached unique molecular identifiers to individual cDNA molecules. TCRdb re-called the RACE reads with MiXCR, one entry per CDR3 protein. This sample has 180,000 or so distinct CDR3 sequences, with approximately 15% found just once. The CDR3 extends over 13 amino acids. The ends were cut back, 3 bases at V and 10 bases at J, with 15 bases in the middle. Germline V gene data show CDR1 as LGHDT and CDR2 as YNNKEL (reference sequence). The clonotype originates from a woman in her twenties or thirties with alopecia areata. Some clones in this sample may be carry-over from other donors' samples. V gene TRBV3-1 combines with J gene TRBJ1-1; a weak D match, TRBD1 (5 bases). The sample was whole blood, taken in connection with sensitization to the hapten diphenylcyclopropenone (DPC). For the CDR3, the DNA is TGTGCCAGCAGCCAGGTGCCGGGGCCCGGAGCTTTCTTT. Amino acids: CASSQVPGPGAFF.